Listed below are T cell receptor beta chains from one sample, sequenced in a study of blood T cell repertoires in COVID-19. TCRdb's copy holds only in-frame clones and misses some; the assay was immunoSEQ multiplex PCR. The table includes approximately 250,000 clones, about 89% detected once. Material for sequencing was peripheral blood. Receptors were obtained from a woman aged 55-70 years who had recovered from COVID-19. CDR3s include the opening cysteine and the closing phenylalanine or tryptophan. D genes are given only for firm matches. Clone size is shown for a subset of rows, as once, few, many or a class of expanded clone.

CDR3 DNA,CDR3 protein,V gene,D gene,clone size,J gene,CDR3 length
TGTGCCAGCAGCTTACAGGGGCAAGAGACCCAGTACTTC,CASSLQGQETQYF,TRBV5-4,TRBD1,NA,TRBJ2-5,13
TGTGCCAGCAGTTTTGGAACAGGCCCCTATGGCTACACCTTC,CASSFGTGPYGYTF,TRBV28,NA,NA,TRBJ1-2,14
TGTGCCAGCAGTGGGAGGCCGGGACAGGGGGAGACTGAAAAACTGTTTTTT,CASSGRPGQGETEKLFF,TRBV2,TRBD1,NA,TRBJ1-4,17
TGCGCCAGCAGCCAAAACCGGGACAGCTCTTTCCCCCTCCACTTT,CASSQNRDSSFPLHF,TRBV4-1,TRBD1,NA,TRBJ1-6,15
TGTGCCAGCAGCTTAGTAATAGGGGAATATGAAAAACTGTTTTTT,CASSLVIGEYEKLFF,TRBV7-9,NA,NA,TRBJ1-4,15
TGTGCCAGCAGCGCCTCCCCGCAGGACATCCGCCGGGAGCAGTACTTC,CASSASPQDIRREQYF,TRBV9,NA,once,TRBJ2-7,16
TGTGCCAGCAGCGTAGCTACGCAGGGGAGAGGTTATGGCTACACCTTC,CASSVATQGRGYGYTF,TRBV9,NA,NA,TRBJ1-2,16
TGCGCCAGCAGCCAAGAACAGAACTATGGCTACACCTTC,CASSQEQNYGYTF,TRBV4-1,NA,NA,TRBJ1-2,13
TGTGCCAGTAGTTGGGGACAGTCTGGAAACACCATATATTTT,CASSWGQSGNTIYF,TRBV19,TRBD1,NA,TRBJ1-3,14
TGTGCCAGCAGCCCACAGGGCTTATCTTTCTTT,CASSPQGLSFF,TRBV7-9,NA,few,TRBJ1-1,11
TGCGCCAGCAGCCTGGCGCAGGATCGCTACACCTTC,CASSLAQDRYTF,TRBV5-1,NA,few,TRBJ1-2,12
TGTGCCAGCAGCGTGACGGGGGCGAACACCGGGGAGCTGTTTTTT,CASSVTGANTGELFF,TRBV9,NA,NA,TRBJ2-2,15
TGTGCCAGCACTCTCTTTCCGAACTATGGCTACACCTTC,CASTLFPNYGYTF,TRBV28,NA,NA,TRBJ1-2,13
TGTGCCAGCAGTAAAAATACAAAAAACATTCAGTACTTC,CASSKNTKNIQYF,TRBV2,NA,NA,TRBJ2-4,13
TGCAGCGTGAGGACAGCCTATAATTCACCCCTCCACTTT,CSVRTAYNSPLHF,TRBV29-1,NA,NA,TRBJ1-6,13
TGTGCCAGCAGCTTAGGTCACGCGGGGCTCAATGAGCAGTTCTTC,CASSLGHAGLNEQFF,TRBV7-3,NA,NA,TRBJ2-1,15
TGTGCCAGCAGACGCATTACCGGGACAAAGCAGTTCTTC,CASRRITGTKQFF,TRBV2,NA,NA,TRBJ2-1,13
TGTGCCATCAGTGACCCACTAGCAATTCTTCGGGCAGATACGCAGTATTTT,CAISDPLAILRADTQYF,TRBV10-3,NA,NA,TRBJ2-3,17
TGTGCCAGCAGTGAAGACACATCGGCCTTGGGGGGCGAGCAGTACTTC,CASSEDTSALGGEQYF,TRBV6-1,NA,NA,TRBJ2-7,16
TGTGCCAGCAGCCAGACTAGCGGGGGACCCACAGATACGCAGTATTTT,CASSQTSGGPTDTQYF,TRBV3-1/TRBV3-2,TRBD2,NA,TRBJ2-3,16
TGTGCCAGCAGCGCACAGGTACTTAAAGCTGAAGCTTTCTTT,CASSAQVLKAEAFF,TRBV7-8,NA,few,TRBJ1-1,14
TGCGCCAGCAGCTTAGGCCCTAGCGGGGGAAACACAGATACGCAGTATTTT,CASSLGPSGGNTDTQYF,TRBV5-1,TRBD2,NA,TRBJ2-3,17
TGTGCCAGCAGCCGCGGATGGGGCGCTGAAGCTTTCTTT,CASSRGWGAEAFF,TRBV28,NA,NA,TRBJ1-1,13
TGTGCCAGTCGCCGGGACAGGGGTCTCGCGCAGTTCTTC,CASRRDRGLAQFF,TRBV28,TRBD1,NA,TRBJ2-1,13
TGTGCCAGCAGCTTGGCCAACTTCCACGAGCAGTACTTC,CASSLANFHEQYF,TRBV5-6,NA,NA,TRBJ2-7,13
TGTGCCAGCAGGCCCGGGACTAGCGGGGGGCTGTACAATGAGCAGTTCTTC,CASRPGTSGGLYNEQFF,TRBV11-2,TRBD2,NA,TRBJ2-1,17
TGTGCCAGCACTGGGGCAGCGTACGAGCAGTACTTC,CASTGAAYEQYF,TRBV28,NA,NA,TRBJ2-7,12
TGTGCCAGTAGTAACAGGGGTTACGAGCAGTACTTC,CASSNRGYEQYF,TRBV19,TRBD1,NA,TRBJ2-7,12
TGTGCTAGTGGTTTAGTTTCCGGGACAGGGTCTGGCACTGAAGCTTTCTTT,CASGLVSGTGSGTEAFF,TRBV12-5,TRBD1,NA,TRBJ1-1,17
TGTGCCAGCAGCTTATTGGGACAGGGTGGAGGCGAGCAGTACTTC,CASSLLGQGGGEQYF,TRBV7-2,TRBD1,NA,TRBJ2-7,15
TGTGCCACCAGCATACAGGGAAGGAGGGGCTACACCTTC,CATSIQGRRGYTF,TRBV15,NA,many,TRBJ1-2,13
TGTGCCAGCAGGTCTAGCCAGGGGGCGTCCTACAATGAGCAGTTCTTC,CASRSSQGASYNEQFF,TRBV6-6,TRBD1,NA,TRBJ2-1,16
TGTGCCAGCAGCTTGGGACAGGGATGGTATGGCTACACCTTC,CASSLGQGWYGYTF,TRBV5-8,TRBD1,NA,TRBJ1-2,14
TGTGCCAGCAGCTTTAGCGGGGCCCTCGGTACGCAGTATTTT,CASSFSGALGTQYF,TRBV7-2,TRBD2,NA,TRBJ2-3,14
TGCGCCAGCAGCTTGGTCCCTTCCGAAAAACTGTTTTTT,CASSLVPSEKLFF,TRBV5-1,NA,NA,TRBJ1-4,13
TGTGCCAGCAGTAGGACGGGGATTCAGCCCCAGCATTTT,CASSRTGIQPQHF,TRBV6-2/TRBV6-3,NA,once,TRBJ1-5,13
TGTGCCACCAGTGATCATAGGACGGGGTTCCCCGACGAGCAGTACTTC,CATSDHRTGFPDEQYF,TRBV24-1,NA,NA,TRBJ2-7,16
TGTGCCAGCAGCTTTGCGGGAAATAGCGACTATGGCTACACCTTC,CASSFAGNSDYGYTF,TRBV7-9,NA,NA,TRBJ1-2,15
TGTGCCAGCCGGGGGACTGTGAGAGCCAAAAACATTCAGTACTTC,CASRGTVRAKNIQYF,TRBV19,NA,NA,TRBJ2-4,15
TGTGCCAGCAGCTTCAGGGCGGGAAATCAGCCCCAGCATTTT,CASSFRAGNQPQHF,TRBV11-3,NA,NA,TRBJ1-5,14
TGTGCCAGCAGGGGACAGGGTAAGAACACTGAAGCTTTCTTT,CASRGQGKNTEAFF,TRBV6-5,TRBD1,NA,TRBJ1-1,14
TGCGCCAGCAGCCAGAGACAGGGGGCAACTTTCTTT,CASSQRQGATFF,TRBV4-3,TRBD1,once,TRBJ1-1,12
TGTGCCAGCAGCTCACAAGTTTCCTACGAGCAGTACTTC,CASSSQVSYEQYF,TRBV3-1/TRBV3-2,NA,NA,TRBJ2-7,13
TGTGCCAGCAGTGATTTTGGGGGGTCCCACACTGAAGCTTTCTTT,CASSDFGGSHTEAFF,TRBV6-1,NA,NA,TRBJ1-1,15
TGTGCCAGCAGTTCAGGACTAGCGGGGCTCATAGATACGCAGTATTTT,CASSSGLAGLIDTQYF,TRBV27,TRBD2,NA,TRBJ2-3,16
TGTGCCAGCAGCTTAAACAGGAACACCGGGGAGCTGTTTTTT,CASSLNRNTGELFF,TRBV7-3,NA,NA,TRBJ2-2,14
TGTGCCAGCAGCCGGGACACTTCCTACAATGAGCAGTTCTTC,CASSRDTSYNEQFF,TRBV9,NA,NA,TRBJ2-1,14
TGTGCCAGTAGTTACTGGACAGGAGGCGATCAGCCCCAGCATTTT,CASSYWTGGDQPQHF,TRBV19,TRBD1,NA,TRBJ1-5,15
TGTGCCATCAGTCTGACTAGCGGGGCGGTGGATACGCAGTATTTT,CAISLTSGAVDTQYF,TRBV10-3,TRBD2,NA,TRBJ2-3,15
TGTGCCAGCAGCTTACGACAGCAGCTCTACGAGCAGTACTTC,CASSLRQQLYEQYF,TRBV7-8,NA,NA,TRBJ2-7,14
TGTGCCAGCAGTTATGTAGACACTGAAGCTTTCTTT,CASSYVDTEAFF,TRBV6-5,NA,NA,TRBJ1-1,12
TGCGCCAGCAGCAGGACAGGACGCTACAATGAGCAGTTCTTC,CASSRTGRYNEQFF,TRBV10-2,TRBD1,NA,TRBJ2-1,14
TGTGCCAGCAGCGTAGCGGACTACTACGAGCAGTACTTC,CASSVADYYEQYF,TRBV9,NA,few,TRBJ2-7,13
TGTGCCAGCAGTGGAAGGGACAGGGAGGGTTGGGAGACCCAGTACTTC,CASSGRDREGWETQYF,TRBV6-1,TRBD1,NA,TRBJ2-5,16
TGTGCCAGCAGCCCTACAGGGGGCGAGCAGTACTTC,CASSPTGGEQYF,TRBV7-6,TRBD1,NA,TRBJ2-7,12